This T cell receptor (beta chain) comes out of a study of T cells after yellow fever vaccination. As for the study in general: It was SMART-Seq v4 Ultra Low Input that prepared the fractions with low cell numbers.

This clonotype came up a few times. A single record per CDR3 protein comes from TCRdb applying MiXCR to the 5' RACE reads. The table records about 320,000 distinct CDR3 sequences, roughly 10% of them present only once. The CDR3 consists of 13 residues. Deletions cut 4 bases from V and 8 bases from J, with 14 bases between. Per the germline V gene, CDR1 is MNHEY and CDR2 is SVGEGT. The chain has TRBV6-2 or TRBV6-3 and TRBJ1-1; D might be TRBD1 (5 bases). The clonotype comes from a man aged 18 to 35 who received the YFV17D yellow fever vaccine. The sample here was CD4+ T cells sorted from PBMCs, taken 45 days after the yellow fever booster vaccination. The CDR3 loop is CASSSWGSLEAFF. The CDR3 region has the DNA TGTGCCAGCAGTTCTTGGGGGAGTCTCGAAGCTTTCTTT.